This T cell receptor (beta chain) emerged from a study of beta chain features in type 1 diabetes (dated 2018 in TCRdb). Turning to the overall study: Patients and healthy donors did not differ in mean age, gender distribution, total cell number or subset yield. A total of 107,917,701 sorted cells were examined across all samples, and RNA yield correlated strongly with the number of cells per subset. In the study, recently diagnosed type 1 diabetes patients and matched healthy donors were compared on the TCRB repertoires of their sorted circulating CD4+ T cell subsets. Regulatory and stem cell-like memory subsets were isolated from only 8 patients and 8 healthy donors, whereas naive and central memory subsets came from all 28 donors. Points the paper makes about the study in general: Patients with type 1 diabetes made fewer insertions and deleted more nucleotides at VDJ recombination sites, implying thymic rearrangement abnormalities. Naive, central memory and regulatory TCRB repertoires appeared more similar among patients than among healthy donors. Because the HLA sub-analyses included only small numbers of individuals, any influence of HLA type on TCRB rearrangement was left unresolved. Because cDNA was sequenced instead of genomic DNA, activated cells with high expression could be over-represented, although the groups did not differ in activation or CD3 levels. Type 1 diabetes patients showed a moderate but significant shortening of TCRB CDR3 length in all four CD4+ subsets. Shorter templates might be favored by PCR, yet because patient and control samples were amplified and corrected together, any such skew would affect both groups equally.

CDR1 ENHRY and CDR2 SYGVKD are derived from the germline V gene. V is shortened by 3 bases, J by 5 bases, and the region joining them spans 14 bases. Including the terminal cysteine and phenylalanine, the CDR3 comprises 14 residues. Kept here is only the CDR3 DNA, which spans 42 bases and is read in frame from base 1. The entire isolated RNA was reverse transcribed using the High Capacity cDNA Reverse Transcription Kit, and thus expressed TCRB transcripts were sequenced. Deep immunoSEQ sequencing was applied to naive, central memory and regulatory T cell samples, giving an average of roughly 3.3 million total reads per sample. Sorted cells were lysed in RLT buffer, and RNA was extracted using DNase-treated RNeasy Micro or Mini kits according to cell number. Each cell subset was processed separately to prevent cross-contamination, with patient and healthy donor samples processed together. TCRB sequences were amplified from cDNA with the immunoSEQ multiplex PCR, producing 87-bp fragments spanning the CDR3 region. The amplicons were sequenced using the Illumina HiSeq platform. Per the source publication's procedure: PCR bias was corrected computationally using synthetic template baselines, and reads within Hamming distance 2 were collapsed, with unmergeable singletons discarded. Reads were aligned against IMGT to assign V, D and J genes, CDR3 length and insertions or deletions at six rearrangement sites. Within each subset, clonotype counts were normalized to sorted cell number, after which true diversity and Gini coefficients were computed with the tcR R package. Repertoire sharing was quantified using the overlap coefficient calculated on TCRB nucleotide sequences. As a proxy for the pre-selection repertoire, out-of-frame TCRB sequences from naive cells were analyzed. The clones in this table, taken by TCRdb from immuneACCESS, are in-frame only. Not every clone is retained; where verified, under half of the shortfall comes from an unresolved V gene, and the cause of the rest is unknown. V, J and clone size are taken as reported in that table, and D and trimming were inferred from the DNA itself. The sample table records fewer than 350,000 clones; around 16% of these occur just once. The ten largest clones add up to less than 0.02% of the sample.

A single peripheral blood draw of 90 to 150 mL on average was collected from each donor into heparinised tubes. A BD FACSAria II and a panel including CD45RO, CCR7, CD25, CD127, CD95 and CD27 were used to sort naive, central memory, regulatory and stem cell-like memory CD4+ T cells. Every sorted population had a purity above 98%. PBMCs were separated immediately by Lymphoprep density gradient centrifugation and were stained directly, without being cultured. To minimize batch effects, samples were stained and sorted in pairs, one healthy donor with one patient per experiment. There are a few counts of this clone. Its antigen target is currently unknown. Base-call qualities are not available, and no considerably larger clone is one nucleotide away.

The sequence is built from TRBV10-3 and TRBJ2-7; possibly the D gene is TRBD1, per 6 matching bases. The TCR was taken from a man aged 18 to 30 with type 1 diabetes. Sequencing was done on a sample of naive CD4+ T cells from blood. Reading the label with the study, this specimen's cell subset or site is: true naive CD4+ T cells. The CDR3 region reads CAISDNRVNNEQYF. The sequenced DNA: TGTGCCATCAGTGACAACAGGGTCAATAACGAGCAGTACTTC.